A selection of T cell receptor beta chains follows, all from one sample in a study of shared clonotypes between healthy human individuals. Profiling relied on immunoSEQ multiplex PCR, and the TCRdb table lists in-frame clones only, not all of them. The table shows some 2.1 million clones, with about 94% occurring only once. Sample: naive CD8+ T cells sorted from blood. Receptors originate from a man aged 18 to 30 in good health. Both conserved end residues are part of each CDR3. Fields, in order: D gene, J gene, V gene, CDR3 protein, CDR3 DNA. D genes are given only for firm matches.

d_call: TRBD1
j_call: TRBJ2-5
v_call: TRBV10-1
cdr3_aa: CASSDPDREQYF
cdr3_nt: TGCGCCAGCAGTGACCCGGACAGGGAGCAGTACTTC

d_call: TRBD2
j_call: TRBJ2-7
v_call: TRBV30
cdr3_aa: CAWSTAGDPYEQYF
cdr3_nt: TGTGCCTGGAGTACTGCGGGAGACCCCTACGAGCAGTACTTC

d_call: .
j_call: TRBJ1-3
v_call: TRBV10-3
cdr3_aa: CAISDSLGGSGNTIYF
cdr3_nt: TGTGCCATCAGTGATAGTCTGGGGGGCTCTGGAAACACCATATATTTT

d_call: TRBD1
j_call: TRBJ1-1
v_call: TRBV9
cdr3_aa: CASSLRSGTGGEIGEAFF
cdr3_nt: TGTGCCAGCAGCTTAAGATCCGGGACAGGGGGCGAGATAGGCGAAGCTTTCTTT

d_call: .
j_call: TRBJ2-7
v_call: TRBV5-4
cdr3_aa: CASSWRGTGLLEQYF
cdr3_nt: TGTGCCAGCAGCTGGAGAGGGACGGGCCTGTTGGAGCAGTACTTC

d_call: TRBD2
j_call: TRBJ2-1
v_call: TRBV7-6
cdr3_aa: CASSLELAGGPYNEQFF
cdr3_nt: TGTGCCAGCAGCTTAGAACTAGCGGGGGGACCGTACAATGAGCAGTTCTTC

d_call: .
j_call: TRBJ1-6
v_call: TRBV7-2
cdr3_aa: CASGSGMYNSPLHF
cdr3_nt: TGTGCCAGCGGCTCGGGGATGTATAATTCACCCCTCCACTTT

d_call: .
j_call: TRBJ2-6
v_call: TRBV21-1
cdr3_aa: CASSPRIGNSGANVLTF
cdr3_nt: TGTGCCAGCAGCCCCCGGATCGGGAACTCTGGGGCCAACGTCCTGACTTTC

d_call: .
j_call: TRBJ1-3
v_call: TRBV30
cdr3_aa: CAWSERVELGNTIYF
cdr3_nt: TGTGCCTGGAGTGAGAGGGTGGAGCTGGGAAACACCATATATTTT

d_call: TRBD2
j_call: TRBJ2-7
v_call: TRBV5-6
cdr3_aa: CASRIAGGPDYEQYF
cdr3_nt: TGTGCCAGCAGGATAGCGGGAGGGCCGGATTACGAGCAGTACTTC

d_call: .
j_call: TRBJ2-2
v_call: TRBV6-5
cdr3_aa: CASSYDAGELFF
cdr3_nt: TGTGCCAGCAGTTACGATGCCGGGGAGCTGTTTTTT

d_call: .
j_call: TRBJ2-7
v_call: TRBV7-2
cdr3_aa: CASSGLYEQYF
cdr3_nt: TGTGCCAGCAGCGGGCTCTACGAGCAGTACTTC

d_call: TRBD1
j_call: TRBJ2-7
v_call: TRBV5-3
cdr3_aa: CARSKTGRPLVYEQYF
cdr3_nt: TGTGCCAGAAGCAAGACAGGGAGACCACTCGTCTACGAGCAGTACTTC

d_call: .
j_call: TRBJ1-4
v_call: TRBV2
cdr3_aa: CASSEPYTQADEKLFF
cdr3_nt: TGTGCCAGCAGTGAACCTTATACACAGGCAGACGAAAAACTGTTTTTT

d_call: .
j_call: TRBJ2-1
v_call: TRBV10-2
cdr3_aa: CASSGVGADEQFF
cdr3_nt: TGCGCCAGCAGTGGGGTGGGAGCGGATGAGCAGTTCTTC